This T cell receptor (beta chain) appears in the sequencing data of a study of cytomegalovirus exposure and HLA in healthy donors. General study points: Most sequenced TCRs were rare (though some public TCRs occurred in many donors). In a later analysis, a missense DCLRE1C variant was linked to TCR beta V- and J-gene trimming. Per published reports, the classifier diagnosed cytomegalovirus status with high specificity and sensitivity. The listing of 150 to 200 TCR beta chains classed them as cytomegalovirus-associated.

Primers included in the PCR were 60 Vbeta and 13 Jbeta primers. Sequenced by immunoSEQ multiplex PCR; TCRdb stores in-frame clones only, minus some. The sample consists of under 130,000 clones, roughly four fifths of them appearing once. This clone was counted only a few times. No antigen is known for it. V shed 7 bases and J shed 4 bases, with 17 bases lying between them. Per germline, CDR1 LNHDA and CDR2 SQIVND (reference sequence). This CDR3 is built from 15 residues. The rearrangement links TRBV19 to TRBJ1-5; D unresolved. The sample was PBMCs. This sequence originates from a man in his forties or fifties in good health and CMV-seronegative. The CDR3 here is CASNREGGENQPQHF. CDR3 bases: TGTGCCAGTAATAGAGAGGGCGGGGAGAATCAGCCCCAGCATTTT.